The sequence of this T cell receptor (beta chain) was determined in a study of blood T cell repertoires in COVID-19. Study details: The origin of the acute and convalescent COVID-19 samples was the United States, Italy and Spain.

The CDR3 runs to 21 residues. In the authors' methods: It was from reference gene primer amplification that nucleated cell counts were estimated. Assay: immunoSEQ multiplex PCR; the TCRdb copy retains only in-frame clones and omits some. The DNA gave D and trimming, while V, J and clone size come from that table. Among 330,000 or so clones listed, roughly 87% were seen once. This clone is a singleton in its sample. V usage is TRBV21-1 and J usage is TRBJ2-2; the listed D gene, TRBD2, was not tested against the DNA. TRBV21-1 counts as a pseudogene. Input material: peripheral blood. The sequence was obtained from a man younger than 45 with COVID-19, enrolled during active disease. The CDR3 is CASSKRVPGLAGDRNTGELFF. CDR3 coding DNA: TGTGCCAGCAGCAAACGGGTGCCGGGACTAGCGGGGGACCGAAACACCGGGGAGCTGTTTTTT.